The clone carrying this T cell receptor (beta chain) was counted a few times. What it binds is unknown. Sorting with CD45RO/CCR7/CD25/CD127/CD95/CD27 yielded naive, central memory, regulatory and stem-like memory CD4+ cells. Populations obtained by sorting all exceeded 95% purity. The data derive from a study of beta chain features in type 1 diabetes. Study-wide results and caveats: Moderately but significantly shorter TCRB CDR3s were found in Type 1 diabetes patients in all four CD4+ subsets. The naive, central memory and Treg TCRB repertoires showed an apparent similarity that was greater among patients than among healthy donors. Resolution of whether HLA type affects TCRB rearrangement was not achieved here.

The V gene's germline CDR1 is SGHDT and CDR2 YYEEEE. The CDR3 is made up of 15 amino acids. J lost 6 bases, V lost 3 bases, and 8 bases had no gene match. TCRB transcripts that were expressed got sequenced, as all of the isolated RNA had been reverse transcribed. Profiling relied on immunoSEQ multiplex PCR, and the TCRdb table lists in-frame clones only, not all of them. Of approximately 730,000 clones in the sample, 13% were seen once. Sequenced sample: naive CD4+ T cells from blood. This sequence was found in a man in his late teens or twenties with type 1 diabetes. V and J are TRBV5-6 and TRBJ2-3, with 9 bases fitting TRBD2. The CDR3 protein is CASSSLAGALDTQYF. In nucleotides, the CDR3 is TGTGCCAGCAGCTCATTAGCGGGGGCCCTTGATACGCAGTATTTT.